Listed here are 8 T cell receptor beta chains from one sample, sequenced in a study of blood T cell repertoires in COVID-19. Sequencing used immunoSEQ multiplex PCR; TCRdb keeps in-frame clones, though not all of them. The sample comprises 95,000 to 150,000 clones, 87% of which are singletons, and roughly 30% rests with the top ten. The material sequenced was peripheral blood. Receptors originate from a woman aged 70-85 years with acute or convalescent COVID-19.

The chain uses TRBV7-2 and TRBJ1-2; D call uncertain. Trimming stripped 1 base from V and 8 bases from J, with 17 bases between. CDR1 and CDR2 from the germline V gene are SGHTA and FQGNSA. This CDR3 comprises 15 residues. The CDR3 region is CASSLVVDSLVGYTF. Here the CDR3 DNA reads TGTGCCAGCAGCTTAGTGGTGGACTCGCTAGTGGGCTACACCTTC.

The V gene is TRBV6-5, the J gene TRBJ1-2; no reliable D call. Germline CDR1 MNHEY, CDR2 SVGAGI. V shed 6 bases and J shed 0 bases, with 14 bases lying between them. The CDR3 totals 15 residues. CDR3 DNA: TGTGCCAGCAGCCCGTTAAGCGGAGCTAACTATGGCTACACCTTC. Its protein product is CASSPLSGANYGYTF.

The chain uses TRBV28 and TRBJ2-1, with 8 bases lining up with TRBD1. Germline V gene sequence: CDR1 MDHEN, CDR2 SYDVKM. With 5 bases clipped from V and 9 bases from J, the junction kept 9 bases outside the gene matches. This CDR3 has 14 residues. The CDR3 bases are TGTGCCAGCAGTATCGGACAGGGAAAAGGTGAGCAGTTCTTC. This gives the protein CASSIGQGKGEQFF.

The rearrangement uses TRBV2 and TRBJ2-5; 10 nucleotides agree with TRBD1. Germline trimming cut 4 bases from V and 5 bases from J; bases unmatched to any gene: 4. This CDR3 has 14 residues. CDR1 is SNHLY and CDR2 is FYNNEI in the germline V gene. The CDR3 DNA is TGTGCCAGCAGTGGACAGGGGGCGATGGAGACCCAGTACTTC. Its translation: CASSGQGAMETQYF.

This clone was observed a few times. The rearrangement joins TRBV9 to TRBJ1-1; 7 nucleotides align to TRBD1. Germline V lookup: CDR1 SGDLS, CDR2 YYNGEE. The CDR3 runs 15 residues. V shed 4 bases and J 0 bases; nucleotides not matched to a gene: 6. Here the CDR3 reads CASSTRTGLNTEAFF. CDR3 nucleotide sequence: TGTGCCAGCAGCACCCGGACAGGCTTGAACACTGAAGCTTTCTTT.

This chain links TRBV4-1 with TRBJ1-1; D call uncertain. Germline CDR1 is MGHRA and CDR2 is YSYEKL. V lost 2 bases and J 0 bases, leaving 10 bases between the germline ends. The CDR3 runs 15 residues. The CDR3 nucleotides read TGCGCCAGCAGCCAAAGCCTCACAGTGAACACTGAAGCTTTCTTT. As protein: CASSQSLTVNTEAFF.

The chain links TRBV7-9 to TRBJ1-3; 7 positions agree with TRBD1. Germline V gives CDR1 SEHNR, CDR2 FQNEAQ (reference sequence). V gave up 5 bases and J gave up 4 bases; unmatched junction bases: 5. The length of the CDR3 is 14 residues. The CDR3 nucleotides read TGTGCCAGCAGCATCAGGGGGTCCGGAAACACCATATATTTT. This gives the protein CASSIRGSGNTIYF. Full variable domain (outside the CDR3, taken from reference TRBV7-9 and TRBJ1-3): DTGVSQNPRHKITKRGQNVTFRCDPISEHNRLYWYRQTLGQGPEFLTYFQNEAQLEKSRLLSDRFSAERPKGSFSTLEIQRTEQGDSAMYLCASSIRGSGNTIYFGEGSWLTVV.

The V gene is TRBV11-2, the J gene TRBJ2-5; 7 bases agree with TRBD2. The V gene's germline CDR1 is SGHAT and CDR2 FQNNGV. CDR3 length: 14 amino acids. The V and J ends lost 1 base and 4 bases, in that order; junction bases with no gene match: 3. The CDR3 nucleotides are TGTGCCAGCAGCTTAGCGGGGGGAGGAGAGACCCAGTACTTC. This gives the protein CASSLAGGGETQYF.